This T cell receptor beta chain was recorded in a study of read filtering for tumor transcriptome and immune sequencing. Study in general: Revised staging placed about 8 patients in R-ISS I, 15 to 20 in II, about 7 in III. RNA-seq yielded only about 75 to 1273 TCR reads, IR-seq about 3.5 to 10.27 million. Whole-transcriptome libraries were prepared after DNase treatment.

Study-wide results and caveats: This fraction held mixed bone marrow immune cells after CD138-negative sorting.

This clonotype was found many times. Its antigen is not identified. CDR3 length: 15 amino acids. V shed 4 bases, J shed 1 base, and the junction held 5 bases outside the gene matches. Germline values: CDR1 SGDLS, CDR2 YYNGEE. The library was built from roughly 400 ng RNA with molecular barcoded adaptors for alpha/delta and beta/gamma chains. From the reads, TCRdb called clonotypes with MiXCR, one entry per CDR3 protein. The table includes 30,000 to 50,000 distinct CDR3 sequences, 12% detected once. The clonotype was recovered from a donor at least 40 years old with multiple myeloma. Sequencing used a population of CD138-negative cells sorted from bone marrow. V is TRBV9 and J is TRBJ2-3, with TRBD2 identical over 8 bases. CDR3 amino acids: CASSKSGGGTDTQYF. The CDR3 DNA sequence: TGTGCCAGCAGCAAGAGCGGGGGAGGCACAGATACGCAGTATTTT.